Reported below is one T cell receptor beta chain. The antigen remains unidentified. CDR1 SGHAT and CDR2 FQNNGV come from the germline V gene. The CDR3 is 18 residues long. Trimming took 0 bases from V and 7 from J, leaving 22 bases between them. Blood collection times were about day -28 and days 30, 100, 180 posttransplant. This specimen belongs to a study of T cell clonotyping in hematopoietic cell transplantation. Profiled with immunoSEQ multiplex PCR; TCRdb holds only in-frame clones, not every one. Of fewer than 9,500 clones in the sample, approximately 93% were seen once. General study points: No sorting was done, leaving CD4 and CD8 contributions mixed. Recipient TCR diversity dropped after transplant; expanded clonotypes rose from day 30 to 180. Few recipient clonotypes overlapped donors; over 95% were de novo at given depth.

This clonotype was obtained from a male patient aged 45-60 years who had an allogeneic stem cell transplant from a related donor, so T cells may come from the graft donor. Some clones in this sample may be carry-over from other donors' samples. The sample here was PBMCs, taken 100 days after allogeneic stem cell transplant. V gene TRBV11-2 combines with J gene TRBJ2-1, with D possibly TRBD1 on 5 matching bases. The CDR3, as DNA: TGTGCCAGCAGCTTAGAAATCCGAAGCCTACAAGGGGATAATGAGCAGTTCTTC. Its translation is CASSLEIRSLQGDNEQFF.